This T cell receptor (beta chain) derives from a study of blood T cell repertoires in COVID-19. Study-wide context: COVID-19 samples, acute and convalescent, were from the United States, Italy and Spain. T cells, B-cell-depleted T cells, or PBMCs provided the cDNA or gDNA that served as material.

The CDR3 runs 13 residues. The J segment lost 4 bases and the V segment lost 5 bases, leaving 4 bases of the junction unmatched. Per germline, CDR1 SEHNR and CDR2 FQNEAQ (reference sequence). In the authors' workflow: Nucleated cell counts were estimated from reference gene primer amplification. This table comes from immunoSEQ multiplex PCR, and its TCRdb copy is limited to in-frame clones, with some not included. Clone size and the V and J calls come from that table; the DNA yielded D and trimming. Found here are 45,000 or so clones, roughly 87% of them singletons; the top ten hold around 15%. This clone was recorded once.

The chain joins TRBV7-9 to TRBJ1-2; TRBD1 matches 7 bases. Input material: peripheral blood. This sequence was found in a human donor in a cohort sampled during active COVID-19. As DNA, the CDR3 is TGTGCCAGCAGCCCAGACAGGGCCTATGGCTACACCTTC. Protein: CASSPDRAYGYTF.